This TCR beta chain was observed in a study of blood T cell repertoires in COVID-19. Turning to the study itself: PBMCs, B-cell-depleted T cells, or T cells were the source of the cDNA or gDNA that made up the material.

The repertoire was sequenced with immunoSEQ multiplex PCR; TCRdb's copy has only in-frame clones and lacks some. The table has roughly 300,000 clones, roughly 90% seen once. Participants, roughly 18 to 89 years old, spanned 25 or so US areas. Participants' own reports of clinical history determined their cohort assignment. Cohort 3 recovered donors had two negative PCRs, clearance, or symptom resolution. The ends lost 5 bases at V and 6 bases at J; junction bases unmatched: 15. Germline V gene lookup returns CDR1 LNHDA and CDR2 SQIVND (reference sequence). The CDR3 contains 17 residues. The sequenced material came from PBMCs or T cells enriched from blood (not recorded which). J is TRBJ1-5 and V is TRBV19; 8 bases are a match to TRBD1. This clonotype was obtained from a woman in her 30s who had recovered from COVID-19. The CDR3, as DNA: TGTGCCAGTAGTGACCCTCCGGGGACAGGTGGGGGTCAGCCCCAGCATTTT. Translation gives CASSDPPGTGGGQPQHF.